Below, one T cell receptor beta chain is given with its context. What this receptor recognizes is not known. No base quality information exists; no much larger clone differs at one position. In the study, sorted CD4+ and CD8+ blood T cells from patients with severe aplastic anemia and from healthy subjects underwent deep sequencing of TCR repertoires. Ficoll-Paque density gradient centrifugation was used to isolate peripheral blood mononuclear cells. Before DNA was extracted, CD4+ and CD8+ T cells were sorted using either FACS or magnetic beads. Inclusive of the bounding cysteine and phenylalanine, the CDR3 is 13 residues long. The entry retains the CDR3 DNA only, 39 bases that are in frame from base 1. The germline V gene yields MRHNA for CDR1 and SNTAGT for CDR2. V loses 6 bases of germline sequence and J loses 4 bases, and the interval between the two ends is 11 bases. This sample is drawn from a study of CD8+CD57+ T cells in acquired aplastic anemia listed by TCRdb under 2018. Broadly, across the study: A mean of approximately 3 ug of DNA, ranging from roughly 0.18 to 30 ug, was extracted from sorted CD4+ and CD8+ cells. An average of approximately 10 million reads for CD4+ cells and approximately 12 million reads for CD8+ cells was obtained from healthy donor samples. Broader findings and caveats from the paper: Although some 28 CD8+ CDR3 sequences were shared by patients and controls, these sequences appeared highly expressed in patients and within the immunodominant clones of patients. Between patients and healthy controls, no significant difference in CD8+ Simpson's diversity was found (P=0.060).

TCR beta VDJ combination and CDR3 sequence profiling used genomic DNA as the template. TCR repertoire sequencing was run on an Illumina HiSeq 2000. The paper's data handling went like this. Repertoire assessment relied on Simpson's diversity index, CDR3 size and DJ length profiles, and TRBV/TRBJ rearrangement plots. The most abundant DNA sequence in the deep sequencing data was defined as the immunodominant clone. CDR3 amino acid sequences were screened for sharing across subjects and were compared with published repertoires and the VDJdb database. TCRdb passed the public sequencing reads through fastp at Q25 and MiXCR, retaining productive beta sequences. CDR3 protein duplicates are merged, each entry listing the most common genes and DNA. The V and J calls and clone size are TCRdb's, not the authors'. This sample lists 100,000 to 150,000 distinct CDR3 sequences; 48% were detected once. Of the sample, 2.5% to 3% falls within the top ten clones.

Material for sequencing was sorted CD4+, CD8+, or CD8+CD57+ T cells (not recorded which) from PBMCs. The clonotype was recovered from a human donor in good health, serving as a control. The rearrangement joined TRBV6-4 to TRBJ2-3; the D gene lacks a confident call. DNA sequence: TGTGCCAGCAGGGGCCCAGGCGCAGATACGCAGTATTTT. This translates into CASRGPGADTQYF.